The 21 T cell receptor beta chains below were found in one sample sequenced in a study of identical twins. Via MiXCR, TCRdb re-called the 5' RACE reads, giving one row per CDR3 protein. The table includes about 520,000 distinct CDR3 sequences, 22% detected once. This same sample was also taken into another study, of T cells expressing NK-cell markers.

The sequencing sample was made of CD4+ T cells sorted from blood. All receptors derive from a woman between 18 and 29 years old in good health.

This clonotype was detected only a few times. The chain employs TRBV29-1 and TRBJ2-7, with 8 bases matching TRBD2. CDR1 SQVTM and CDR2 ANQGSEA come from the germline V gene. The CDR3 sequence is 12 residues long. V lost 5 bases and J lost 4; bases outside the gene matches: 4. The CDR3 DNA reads TGCAGCGTTCTGACTAGCGAGTACGAGCAGTACTTC. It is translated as CSVLTSEYEQYF.

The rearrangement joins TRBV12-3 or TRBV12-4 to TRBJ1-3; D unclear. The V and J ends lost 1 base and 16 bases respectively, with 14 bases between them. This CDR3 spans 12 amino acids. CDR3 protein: CASSLDSLFVYF. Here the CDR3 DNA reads TGTGCCAGCAGTTTAGATAGCCTGTTCGTGTATTTT.

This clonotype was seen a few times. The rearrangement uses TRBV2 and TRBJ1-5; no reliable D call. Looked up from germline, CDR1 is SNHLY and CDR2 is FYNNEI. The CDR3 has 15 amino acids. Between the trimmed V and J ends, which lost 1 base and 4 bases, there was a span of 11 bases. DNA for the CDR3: TGTGCCAGCAGTGAAGAGTCGGGAAGAAATCAGCCCCAGCATTTT. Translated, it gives CASSEESGRNQPQHF.

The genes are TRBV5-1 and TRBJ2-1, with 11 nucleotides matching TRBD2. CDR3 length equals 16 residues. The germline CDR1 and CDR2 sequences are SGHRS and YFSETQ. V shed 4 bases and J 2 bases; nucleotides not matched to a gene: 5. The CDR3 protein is CASSRSGGGAYNEQFF. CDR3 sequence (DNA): TGCGCCAGCAGCCGTAGCGGGGGGGGGGCCTACAATGAGCAGTTCTTC.

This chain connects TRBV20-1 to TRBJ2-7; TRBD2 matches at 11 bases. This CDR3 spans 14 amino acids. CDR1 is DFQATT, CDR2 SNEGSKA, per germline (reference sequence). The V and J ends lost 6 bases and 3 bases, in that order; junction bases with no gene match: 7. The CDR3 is CSAAKTSGVYEQYF. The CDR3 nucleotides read TGCAGTGCGGCCAAGACTAGCGGGGTCTACGAGCAGTACTTC.

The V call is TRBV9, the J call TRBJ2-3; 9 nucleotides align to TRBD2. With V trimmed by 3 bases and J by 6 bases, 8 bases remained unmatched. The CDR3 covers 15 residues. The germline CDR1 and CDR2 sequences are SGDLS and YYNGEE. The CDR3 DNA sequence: TGTGCCAGCAGCGCGGGACTAGCAAGAGGGGATACGCAGTATTTT. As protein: CASSAGLARGDTQYF.

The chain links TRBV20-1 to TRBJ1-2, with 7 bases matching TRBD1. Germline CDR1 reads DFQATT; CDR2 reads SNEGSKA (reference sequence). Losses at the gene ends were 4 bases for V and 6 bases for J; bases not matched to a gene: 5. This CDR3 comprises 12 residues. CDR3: CSAKSGGHGYTF. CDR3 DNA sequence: TGCAGTGCTAAGTCAGGGGGACATGGCTACACCTTC.

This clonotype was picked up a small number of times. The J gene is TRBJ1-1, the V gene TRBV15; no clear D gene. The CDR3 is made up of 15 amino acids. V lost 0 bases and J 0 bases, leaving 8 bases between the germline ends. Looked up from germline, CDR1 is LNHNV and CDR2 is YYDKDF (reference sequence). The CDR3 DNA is TGTGCCACCAGCAGAGAGGCGGCATTGAACACTGAAGCTTTCTTT. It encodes CATSREAALNTEAFF.

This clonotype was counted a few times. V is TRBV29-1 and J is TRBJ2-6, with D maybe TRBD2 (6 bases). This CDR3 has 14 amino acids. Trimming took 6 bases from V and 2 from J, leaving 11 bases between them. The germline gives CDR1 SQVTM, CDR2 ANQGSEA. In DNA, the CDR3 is TGCAGCGTCCTTGGGGGGACTGGGGCCAACGTCCTGACTTTC. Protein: CSVLGGTGANVLTF.

The CDR3 nucleotides read TGTGCCAGCAGCCTCCATTTACCCGGGGGCATAGATACGCAGTATTTT. It specifies CASSLHLPGGIDTQYF. The chain has TRBV5-4 and TRBJ2-3; D possibly matches TRBD1 or TRBD2 (6 bases each). Germline V gives CDR1 SGHNT, CDR2 YYREEE (reference sequence). The CDR3 runs 16 residues. With 4 bases removed from V and 5 bases from J, the gap between germline ends came to 20 bases.

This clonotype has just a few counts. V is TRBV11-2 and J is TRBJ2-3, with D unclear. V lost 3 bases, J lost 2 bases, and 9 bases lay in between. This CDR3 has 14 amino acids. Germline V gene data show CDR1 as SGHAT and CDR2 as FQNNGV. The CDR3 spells CASSLWGITDTQYF. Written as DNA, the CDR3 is TGTGCCAGCAGCTTGTGGGGAATCACAGATACGCAGTATTTT.

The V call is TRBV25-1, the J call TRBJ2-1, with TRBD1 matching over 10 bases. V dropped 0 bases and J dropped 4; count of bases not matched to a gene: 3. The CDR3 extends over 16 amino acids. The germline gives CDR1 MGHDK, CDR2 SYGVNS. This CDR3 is CASSEYRDRGYNEQFF. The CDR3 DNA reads TGTGCCAGCAGTGAATACCGGGACAGGGGTTACAATGAGCAGTTCTTC. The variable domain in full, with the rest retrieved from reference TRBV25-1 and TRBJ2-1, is EADIYQTPRYLVIGTGKKITLECSQTMGHDKMYWYQQDPGMELHLIHYSYGVNSTEKGDLSSESTVSRIRTEHFPLTLESARPSHTSQYLCASSEYRDRGYNEQFFGPGTRLTVL.

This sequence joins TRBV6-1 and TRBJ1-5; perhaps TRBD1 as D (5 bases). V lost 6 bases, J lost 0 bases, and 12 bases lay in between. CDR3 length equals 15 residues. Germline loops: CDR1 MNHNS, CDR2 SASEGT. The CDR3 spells CASRDDRYSNQPQHF. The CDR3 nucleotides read TGTGCCAGCAGGGACGACAGATATAGCAATCAGCCCCAGCATTTT.

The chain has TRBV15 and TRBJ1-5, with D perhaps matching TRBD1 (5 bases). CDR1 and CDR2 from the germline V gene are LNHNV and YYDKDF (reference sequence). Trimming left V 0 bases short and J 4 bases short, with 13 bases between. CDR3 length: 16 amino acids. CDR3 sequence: CATSRDLGEGNQPQHF. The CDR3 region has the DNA TGTGCCACCAGCAGAGATTTAGGGGAGGGGAATCAGCCCCAGCATTTT.

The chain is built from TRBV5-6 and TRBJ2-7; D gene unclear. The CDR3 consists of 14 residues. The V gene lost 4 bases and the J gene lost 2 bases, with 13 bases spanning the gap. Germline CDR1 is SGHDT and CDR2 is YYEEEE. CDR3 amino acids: CASSPRPLAYEQYF. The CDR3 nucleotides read TGTGCCAGCAGCCCGAGACCGCTGGCCTACGAGCAGTACTTC.

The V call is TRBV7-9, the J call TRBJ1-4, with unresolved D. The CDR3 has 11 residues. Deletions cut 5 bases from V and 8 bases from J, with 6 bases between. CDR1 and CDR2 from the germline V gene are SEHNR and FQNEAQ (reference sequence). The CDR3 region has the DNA TGTGCCAGCAGCGATAGAGAAAAACTGTTTTTT. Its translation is CASSDREKLFF.

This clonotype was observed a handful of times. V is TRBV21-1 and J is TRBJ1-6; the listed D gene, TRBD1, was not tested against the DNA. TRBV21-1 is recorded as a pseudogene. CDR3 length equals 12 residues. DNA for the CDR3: TGTGCCAGCAGAGGGGCCAGTTCACCCCTCCACTTT. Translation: CASRGASSPLHF.

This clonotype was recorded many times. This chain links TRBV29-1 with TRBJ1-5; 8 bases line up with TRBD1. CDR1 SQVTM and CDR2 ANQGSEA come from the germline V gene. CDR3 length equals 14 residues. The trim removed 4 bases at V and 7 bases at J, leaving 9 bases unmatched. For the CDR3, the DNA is TGCAGCGTTGCAACCGGACAGGGCGACCAGCCCCAGCATTTT. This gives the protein CSVATGQGDQPQHF.

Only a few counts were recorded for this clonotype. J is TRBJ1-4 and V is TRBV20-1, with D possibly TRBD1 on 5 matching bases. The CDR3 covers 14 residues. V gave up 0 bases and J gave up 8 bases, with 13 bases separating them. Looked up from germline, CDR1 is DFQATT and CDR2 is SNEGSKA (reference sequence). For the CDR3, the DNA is TGCAGTGCTAGAGATCCAGGGTCCAGCGAAAAACTGTTTTTT. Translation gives CSARDPGSSEKLFF.

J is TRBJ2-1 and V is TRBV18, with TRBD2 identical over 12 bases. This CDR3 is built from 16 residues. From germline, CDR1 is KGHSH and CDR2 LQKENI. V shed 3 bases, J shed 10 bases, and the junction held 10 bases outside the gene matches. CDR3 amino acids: CASSPVLAGGPQEQFF. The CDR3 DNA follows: TGTGCCAGCTCACCCGTTCTAGCGGGAGGGCCTCAAGAGCAGTTCTTC.

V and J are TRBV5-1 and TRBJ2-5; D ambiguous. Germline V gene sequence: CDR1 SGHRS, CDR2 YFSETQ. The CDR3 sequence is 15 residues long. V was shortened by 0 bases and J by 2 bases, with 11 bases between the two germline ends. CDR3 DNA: TGCGCCAGCAGCTTGGGGCTCTCTAGGCAAGAGACCCAGTACTTC. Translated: CASSLGLSRQETQYF.